Described below is a single T cell receptor (beta chain) sequence and its context. This specimen comes from a study of tumor-infiltrating lymphocytes in oesophageal squamous cell carcinoma. Germline CDR1 reads SGHVS; CDR2 reads FNYEAQ. The length of the CDR3 is 13 residues. MiXCR was run by TCRdb on the PCR reads, yielding one entry per CDR3 protein. The sample yields about 23,000 distinct CDR3 sequences, 38% seen once. The sample taken for sequencing was esophageal tumor tissue. This TCR was recovered from a male donor with esophageal squamous cell carcinoma. This sequence joins TRBV7-6 and TRBJ2-1; no clear D gene. The J call may be mistaken, given a closer DNA end match to TRBJ2-7. As DNA, the CDR3 is TGTGCCAGCAGTCCGGCCGAATCCTACGAGCAGTACTTC. Translating gives CASSPAESYEQYF.